This T cell receptor (beta chain) was sequenced in a study of beta chain features in type 1 diabetes. Study-level background: What patients shared with healthy donors was a similar profile of age, gender and cell yields. Cells sorted and examined across all samples totaled nearly 110,000,000.

V was trimmed by 0 bases and J by 4 bases, leaving 9 bases between them. Per germline, CDR1 LGHNA and CDR2 YNFKEQ. This CDR3 has 14 residues. Via CD45RO/CCR7/CD25/CD127/CD95/CD27, cells of the CD4+ naive, central memory, regulatory and stem cell-like memory subsets were sorted. The study reverse transcribed the entire isolated RNA, so it sequenced expressed TCRB transcripts. Sequencing was performed with immunoSEQ multiplex PCR; in TCRdb, only in-frame clones are kept and a portion is missing. The profile shows approximately 140,000 clones, nearly 50% of them singletons. The chain carries TRBV4-2 and TRBJ1-2; possible D gene TRBD1, 6 bases. The receptor comes from a man younger than 35 in good health. The sequencing sample was made of Tregs from blood. The CDR3 DNA is TGTGCCAGCAGCCAAGAGACAGGACCCTATGGCTACACCTTC. Its translation: CASSQETGPYGYTF.